This record covers a single T cell receptor beta chain. The clone's antigen remains unknown. Base quality data are lacking; no much larger clone is found one base away. Participants in the prospective study were enrolled through a virtual design, were aged about 18 to 100 years, and lived in approximately 25 United States geographic areas. To assign participants to cohorts, the prospective study relied on clinical history that participants themselves reported in a screening survey and a study questionnaire. Mobile phlebotomists in the prospective study collected whole blood, serum and a nasopharyngeal or oropharyngeal swab from every participant. Participants in the prospective study had the option to provide additional blood draws and questionnaires over an approximately 2-month period. Blood samples from the prospective study were shipped frozen or at room temperature prior to DNA extraction. TCRbeta CDR3 regions were amplified from genomic DNA using the immunoSEQ Assay, a bias-controlled multiplex PCR. Per the authors' processing: Within the assay, amplification of reference gene primers was used to estimate how many nucleated cells each sample contained. Sequence reads were collapsed and filtered to measure the absolute abundance of every unique TCRbeta CDR3 rearrangement. Productive Simpson clonality was computed per sample as the square root of Simpson's diversity index over productive rearrangements. TCRdb stores this immuneACCESS table with in-frame sequences only. Part of the clones is absent; in the studies checked, under half of the shortfall reflects unresolved V genes, and no reason is known for the rest. V and J calls and clone size come straight from that table; D and trimming were deduced from the DNA. This sample has some 290,000 clones in its table, and roughly 88% of those were observed once. The ten largest clonotypes hold about 2% of the sample.

The sample originates from a study of blood T cell repertoires in COVID-19 (dated by TCRdb to about 2020). At the level of the whole study: Collaborator samples came from the United States, Italy and Spain and covered acute and convalescent phases of COVID-19. The prospective study material was composed of cDNA or gDNA derived from T cells, B-cell-depleted T cells, or PBMCs. Deeply sampled blood TCRbeta repertoires from subjects exposed to, actively infected with, or recovered from COVID-19 were included in the dataset. The repertoires were made available in a free public database intended to serve as a resource for research on the immune response to SARS-CoV-2. Samples came from the ongoing ImmuneRACE study (first 160 participants) plus 1,254 subjects from 6 global collaborators. The sample metadata nearly always contained a de-identified subject ID, COVID-19 status, age in years and sex. HLA class I and class II types, where available, came from metadata supplied by the sample provider rather than from assay-based typing.

Overall results and qualifications from the work: How much clinical and demographic metadata was included differed by source and by participant, and the metadata was provided uncurated.

The germline V gene specifies SGHNT as CDR1 and YENEEA as CDR2. The CDR3 holds 13 amino acids from the cysteine to the phenylalanine. CDR3 DNA is the only sequence kept; it has 39 bases, read in frame from the first base. The germline V and J ends show losses of 5 bases and 4 bases respectively, and no gene match explains 2 bases of the junction. This receptor was taken from a woman aged 40 to 50 with acute COVID-19. What was sequenced was PBMCs or T cells enriched from blood (not recorded which). The V gene is TRBV11-3 and the J gene is TRBJ1-1; 9 of the junction bases match TRBD1. The CDR3 region has the sequence CASSRDRVTEAFF. The base sequence is TGTGCCAGCAGCAGGGACAGGGTCACTGAAGCTTTCTTT. Reference TRBV11-3 and TRBJ1-1 genes cover what lies past the CDR3, so the full variable domain is EAGVVQSPRYKIIEKKQPVAFWCNPISGHNTLYWYLQNLGQGPELLIRYENEEAVDDSQLPKDRFSAERLKGVDSTLKIQPAELGDSAVYLCASSRDRVTEAFFGQGTRLTVV.